The text below deals with one T cell receptor (beta chain). Its antigen specificity is not known. There are no base qualities to consult, and no much larger clone falls within one base. From each donor, a single peripheral blood sample of about 110 mL on average was drawn into heparinised tubes. Naive, central memory, regulatory and stem cell-like memory CD4+ T cells were sorted on a BD FACSAria II using a panel including CD45RO, CCR7, CD25, CD127, CD95 and CD27. Purity was above 95% for every sorted population. PBMCs were separated immediately by Lymphoprep density gradient centrifugation and were stained directly, without being cultured. So that batch effects would be minimized, each experiment stained and sorted samples in pairs, pairing one healthy donor with one patient. These data are taken from a study of beta chain features in type 1 diabetes (dated by TCRdb to 2016 to 2019). At the level of the whole study: Mean age, gender distribution, total cell number and subset yield did not differ between patients and healthy donors. In the study, TCRB repertoires of sorted circulating CD4+ T cell subsets from recently diagnosed type 1 diabetes patients were compared with those of matched healthy donors. A total of roughly 100 million sorted cells were examined across all samples, and the number of cells per subset was strongly correlated with RNA yield. Regulatory and stem cell-like memory subsets were isolated from only 8 patients and about eight healthy donors, whereas naive and central memory subsets came from all 28 donors. On the study overall, not on this receptor specifically: The naive, central memory and regulatory TCRB repertoires appeared to resemble one another more closely among patients than among healthy donors. Fewer insertions and more nucleotide deletions at VDJ recombination sites were observed in patients with type 1 diabetes, implying thymic rearrangement abnormalities. Because cDNA was sequenced instead of genomic DNA, activated cells with high expression could be over-represented, although the groups did not differ in activation or CD3 levels. Shorter templates might be favored by PCR, yet because patient and control samples were amplified and corrected together, any such skew would affect both groups equally. A moderate but significant shortening of TCRB CDR3 length was observed in type 1 diabetes patients in all four CD4+ subsets. Because the HLA sub-analyses included only small numbers of individuals, any influence of HLA type on TCRB rearrangement was left unresolved.

Via the germline V gene (reference sequence), CDR1 is LNHNV and CDR2 YYDKDF. Trimming costs V 5 bases and J 6 bases, and their ends lie 11 bases apart. The CDR3 holds 14 amino acids from the cysteine to the phenylalanine. The only DNA kept is the CDR3, 42 bases in frame from the first base. The entire amount of isolated RNA was reverse transcribed using the High Capacity cDNA Reverse Transcription Kit, so the sequenced TCRB transcripts were expressed ones. Deep immunoSEQ sequencing was performed on naive, central memory and regulatory T cell samples, with an average of around 3.4 million total reads per sample. Sorted cells were lysed in RLT buffer and RNA was extracted with DNase-treated RNeasy Micro or Mini kits, depending on cell number. To prevent cross-contamination, each cell subset was processed individually, whereas patient and healthy donor samples were processed jointly. Using the immunoSEQ multiplex PCR, TCRB sequences were amplified from cDNA into 87-bp fragments spanning the CDR3 region. The amplicons were sequenced using the Illumina HiSeq platform. The paper's data handling went like this. PCR bias was corrected computationally using synthetic template baselines, and reads within Hamming distance 2 were collapsed, with unmergeable singletons discarded. Reads were aligned to IMGT to assign V, D and J genes, CDR3 length, and insertions or deletions at six rearrangement sites. Within each subset, clonotype counts were normalized to the number of sorted cells before true diversity and Gini coefficients were calculated with the tcR R package. The overlap coefficient, calculated on TCRB nucleotide sequences, was used to measure repertoire sharing. Out-of-frame TCRB sequences from naive cells were analyzed as a proxy for the pre-selection repertoire. TCRdb mirrors the immuneACCESS table, restricted to in-frame sequences. Some clones are absent from its copies; in checked studies, under half trace to an unresolved V gene, and the reason for the others is unknown. V, J and clone size reflect that table, while D and trimming were determined from the DNA. The sample table shows fewer than 300,000 clones, and about a fifth are seen once. 0.028% of the sample rests with the top ten.

The source material was naive CD4+ T cells from blood. The sample's cell subset or site, from its label and the paper: true naive CD4+ T cells. This TCR was recovered from a woman between 40 and 55 years old with type 1 diabetes. This sequence uses TRBV15 and TRBJ1-6; TRBD1 is a weak D gene call, 6 bases matching. The DNA is as follows: TGTGCCACCAGCGCCCCGGACAGTAATTCACCCCTCCACTTT. Translated, this gives CATSAPDSNSPLHF.